This TCR beta chain comes out of a study of T cells in Graves' hyperthyroidism and ophthalmopathy. Broader study findings: Most thyroid clonotypes expanded above 0.001 were also detected in blood.

Thyroid ultrasound, orbital computed tomography, clinical symptoms, and serum thyroxine and TRAb underpinned diagnoses. PBMCs came from more than 8.5 ml fresh peripheral blood. Trimming removed 5 bases at V and 3 bases at J, with 5 bases between. The CDR3 loop spans 12 amino acids. Germline values: CDR1 PRHDT, CDR2 FYEKMQ (reference sequence). This clonotype was seen repeatedly, ten times or more. Its target is unknown. From RNA transcripts, TCR beta CDR3 regions were amplified. Researchers ran a first-round RT-PCR on the TCR CDR3 using the HTBI primer set. MiXCR, run by TCRdb on the multiplex PCR reads, gives a single entry per CDR3 protein. The table shows about 690,000 distinct CDR3 sequences, with roughly 17% occurring only once.

The TCR sequence derives from a middle-aged man with Graves' hyperthyroidism. Sequences were obtained from blood. V and J are TRBV13 and TRBJ1-3; D remains unclear. The CDR3 spells CASSPLGNTIYF. CDR3 bases: TGTGCCAGCAGCCCTCTTGGAAACACCATATATTTT.